This T cell receptor (beta chain) is from a study of CD8+ T cells in alopecia areata. V lost 7 bases and J lost 0; bases outside the gene matches: 8. The CDR3 contains 16 residues. In germline, CDR1 is MDHEN, CDR2 SYDVKM. TCR sequencing used cDNA made by reverse transcription of extracted RNA. Sequencing used immunoSEQ multiplex PCR; TCRdb keeps in-frame clones, though not all of them. The sample has roughly 210,000 clones, 40% to 45% seen once. Documented treatment: oral pan-JAK inhibitor, 5-10 mg twice daily. This rearrangement joins TRBV28 to TRBJ2-3; 9 nucleotides line up with TRBD2. The starting material was CD4+ T cells sorted from blood, obtained between weeks 36 and 40, from a patient treated with tofacitinib. The source of this sequence is a human donor with alopecia areata. CDR3 in DNA: TGTGCCAGCAACAAACAGACTAGCGGAAGCACAGATACGCAGTATTTT. Encoded protein: CASNKQTSGSTDTQYF.